These 27 T cell receptor beta chains originate from one sample sequenced in a study of shared clonotypes between healthy human individuals. The table came from immunoSEQ multiplex PCR; TCRdb's copy has only in-frame clones and leaves some out. The sample has 1.4 million or so clones, roughly 98.5% seen once. The sample consisted of naive CD4+ T cells sorted from blood. Subset here: CD45RA+ positively selected. These receptors originate from a man younger than 45 in good health.

In this sample, this clone turned up once. The CDR3 coding sequence is TGTGCCAGTAGTGTGGCACTTTATAGCAATCAGCCCCAGCATTTT. Amino acids: CASSVALYSNQPQHF. The chain combines TRBV19 with TRBJ1-5; D not certain. Germline-derived CDR1 and CDR2 are LNHDA and SQIVND (reference sequence). Trimming left V 5 bases short and J 0 bases short, with 11 bases between. This CDR3 comprises 15 residues.

This clone was detected once. The V gene is TRBV13, the J gene TRBJ1-4; D remains unclear. CDR1 is PRHDT and CDR2 is FYEKMQ in the germline V gene (reference sequence). This CDR3 has 13 residues. V was cut by 0 bases and J by 8 bases, with 7 bases left in between. CDR3 sequence reads: CASSLGYGEKLFF. CDR3 nucleotide sequence: TGTGCCAGCAGCTTAGGATATGGGGAAAAACTGTTTTTT. The variable domain in full, with the rest retrieved from reference TRBV13 and TRBJ1-4, is AAGVIQSPRHLIKEKRETATLKCYPIPRHDTVYWYQQGPGQDPQFLISFYEKMQSDKGSIPDRFSAQQFSDYHSELNMSSLELGDSALYFCASSLGYGEKLFFGSGTQLSVL.

The J gene is TRBJ2-5, the V gene TRBV18, with D perhaps TRBD2 (6 bases). Germline V gene data show CDR1 as KGHSH and CDR2 as LQKENI. The CDR3 has 15 residues. The germline V and J ends were trimmed by 6 bases and 2 bases, with 16 bases remaining between them. The CDR3 DNA reads TGTGCCAGCTCTCCAGGCCTGGGGGGTCAAGAGACCCAGTACTTC. It translates to CASSPGLGGQETQYF.

The chain carries TRBV7-6 and TRBJ1-1, with a weak D call TRBD1 (5 bases). The CDR3 runs 12 residues. CDR1 and CDR2 from the germline V gene are SGHVS and FNYEAQ. Trimming shortened V by 1 base and J by 7 bases, and 7 bases separated the two germline ends. CDR3 sequence reads: CASSLGGYEAFF. Written as DNA, the CDR3 is TGTGCCAGCAGCTTAGGGGGCTATGAAGCTTTCTTT.

The rearrangement joins TRBV5-1 to TRBJ2-1; no firm D call. Trimming removed 4 bases from V and 5 bases from J, with 19 bases in between. Looked up from germline, CDR1 is SGHRS and CDR2 is YFSETQ. The CDR3 is made up of 16 amino acids. CDR3 in amino acids: CASSPFNQAGHNEQFF. CDR3 in DNA: TGCGCCAGCAGCCCTTTTAATCAGGCAGGACACAATGAGCAGTTCTTC.

V usage is TRBV28 and J usage is TRBJ1-2; 7 nucleotides match TRBD1. The V and J ends lost 8 bases and 5 bases, in that order; junction bases with no gene match: 8. The V gene's germline CDR1 is MDHEN and CDR2 SYDVKM. The CDR3 spans 13 residues. CDR3 in DNA: TGTGCCAGCGGACAGGTCCTTCTTTATGGCTACACCTTC. Translation: CASGQVLLYGYTF.

The chain carries TRBV6-1 and TRBJ2-7; D may be TRBD2 (5 bases). From germline, CDR1 is MNHNS and CDR2 SASEGT. The CDR3 extends over 13 amino acids. V was cut by 7 bases and J by 1 base, with 11 bases left in between. The CDR3 coding sequence is TGTGCCAGCATAGCGACGGCTTCCTACGAGCAGTACTTC. This translates into CASIATASYEQYF.

V and J are TRBV5-4 and TRBJ2-2; D is unresolved. CDR1 SGHNT and CDR2 YYREEE come from the germline V gene (reference sequence). This CDR3 has 14 amino acids. Trimming pared 3 bases from V and 9 bases from J, leaving 15 bases between. The CDR3 region has the DNA TGTGCCAGCAGCTCCCTTGGGTCGGTTAGGGAGCTGTTTTTT. Translating it yields CASSSLGSVRELFF.

This chain joins TRBV21-1 and TRBJ2-1; TRBD2, the D gene given by the table, was not confirmed from the DNA. TRBV21-1 is annotated as a pseudogene. The CDR3 loop spans 24 amino acids. The CDR3 DNA reads TGTGCCAGCGCAAGCCCCCAATCTTTCTTTCAGGGGACTAGCGGGAGGAGCTCCTACAATGAGCAGTTCTTC. Translation: CASASPQSFFQGTSGRSSYNEQFF.

This chain links TRBV5-1 with TRBJ2-4; 9 bases map to TRBD1. This CDR3 is built from 18 residues. Losses at the gene ends were 4 bases for V and 1 base for J; bases not matched to a gene: 12. CDR1 SGHRS and CDR2 YFSETQ come from the germline V gene. The CDR3 DNA reads as TGCGCCAGCAGCCCTTGGGCTCCGGGACAGGGTGCCAAAAACATTCAGTACTTC. Its protein is CASSPWAPGQGAKNIQYF. Variable domain in full (rest from reference TRBV5-1 and TRBJ2-4): KAGVTQTPRYLIKTRGQQVTLSCSPISGHRSVSWYQQTPGQGLQFLFEYFSETQRNKGNFPGRFSGRQFSNSRSEMNVSTLELGDSALYLCASSPWAPGQGAKNIQYFGAGTRLSVL.

The chain recombines TRBV5-1 with TRBJ1-2; the D is unclear. Trimming took 0 bases from V and 3 from J, leaving 12 bases between them. From germline, CDR1 is SGHRS and CDR2 YFSETQ. The CDR3 covers 15 residues. The CDR3 DNA is TGCGCCAGCAGCTTGGCCGGCGGCCGTGACTATGGCTACACCTTC. It translates to CASSLAGGRDYGYTF. The full variable domain, completed using reference TRBV5-1 and TRBJ1-2, is KAGVTQTPRYLIKTRGQQVTLSCSPISGHRSVSWYQQTPGQGLQFLFEYFSETQRNKGNFPGRFSGRQFSNSRSEMNVSTLELGDSALYLCASSLAGGRDYGYTFGSGTRLTVV.

The chain uses TRBV18 and TRBJ2-7; TRBD2 agrees at 13 bases. Trimming cost V 6 bases and J 4 bases; bases outside gene matches: 3. Looked up from germline, CDR1 is KGHSH and CDR2 is LQKENI. The CDR3 runs to 14 residues. CDR3 DNA sequence: TGTGCCAGCTCGGGACTAGCGGGACTTTACGAGCAGTACTTC. Residues: CASSGLAGLYEQYF. Supplemented by reference TRBV18 and TRBJ2-7, the full variable domain reads NAGVMQNPRHLVRRRGQEARLRCSPMKGHSHVYWYRQLPEEGLKFMVYLQKENIIDESGMPKERFSAEFPKEGPSILRIQQVVRGDSAAYFCASSGLAGLYEQYFGPGTRLTVT.

The chain links TRBV2 to TRBJ2-7, with D perhaps TRBD1 (6 bases). The CDR3 totals 14 residues. The V and J ends lost 5 bases and 3 bases respectively, with 14 bases between them. Germline-derived CDR1 and CDR2 are SNHLY and FYNNEI. CDR3 sequence reads: CASSTQGSSYEQYF. CDR3 in DNA: TGTGCCAGCAGTACCCAGGGGAGTAGCTACGAGCAGTACTTC. The whole variable domain, remainder taken from reference TRBV2 and TRBJ2-7, is EPEVTQTPSHQVTQMGQEVILRCVPISNHLYFYWYRQILGQKVEFLVSFYNNEISEKSEIFDDQFSVERPDGSNFTLKIRSTKLEDSAMYFCASSTQGSSYEQYFGPGTRLTVT.

This chain connects TRBV12-5 to TRBJ2-2, with D tentatively TRBD2 (5 bases). V dropped 3 bases and J dropped 3 bases, with 11 bases sitting between them. Germline loops: CDR1 LGHNT, CDR2 FRNRAP. This CDR3 contains 15 residues. The CDR3: CASGLGVGDTGELFF. The CDR3 DNA sequence: TGTGCTAGTGGTTTAGGAGTCGGGGACACCGGGGAGCTGTTTTTT.

This sequence joins TRBV9 and TRBJ2-1, with TRBD2 matching over 10 bases. Germline assignment: CDR1 SGDLS and CDR2 YYNGEE. The CDR3 has 15 amino acids. Trimming at V came to 0 bases and at J to 6 bases, leaving 3 bases not matched to a gene. CDR3 nucleotides: TGTGCCAGCAGCGTAGAACTAGCGGGAACCAATGAGCAGTTCTTC. It yields the protein CASSVELAGTNEQFF.

The rearrangement links TRBV29-1 to TRBJ2-3; a weak D match, TRBD1 (5 bases). V was cut by 4 bases and J by 6 bases, with 14 bases left in between. The V gene's germline CDR1 is SQVTM and CDR2 ANQGSEA. This CDR3 comprises 13 residues. The CDR3 sequence: CSVVQGRSDTQYF. As DNA, the CDR3 is TGCAGCGTTGTTCAGGGTAGATCGGATACGCAGTATTTT.

CDR3 DNA sequence: TGCGCCAGCAGCCAACAGGGTGAAGGCACAGATACGCAGTATTTT. This codes for CASSQQGEGTDTQYF. The chain couples TRBV5-1 to TRBJ2-3; TRBD1 is a possible D gene (6 bases). V gave up 4 bases and J gave up 1 base, with 13 bases separating them. CDR1 SGHRS and CDR2 YFSETQ come from the germline V gene. The CDR3 has 15 amino acids.

This sequence joins TRBV19 and TRBJ2-6; D might be TRBD1 (5 bases). The V gene lost 6 bases and the J gene lost 2 bases, with 23 bases spanning the gap. The CDR3 is 19 amino acids. Germline V lookup: CDR1 LNHDA, CDR2 SQIVND (reference sequence). CDR3 nucleotides: TGTGCCAGTAGATTCCTAACAGGCCCTTCCACTACTGGGGCCAACGTCCTGACTTTC. Its protein is CASRFLTGPSTTGANVLTF.

A word on this clone: At one end the junction does not follow the germline gene, possibly because of a read error. The chain combines TRBV28 with TRBJ2-3; D gene unclear. The CDR3 has 13 residues. Germline lookup yields CDR1 MDHEN and CDR2 SYDVKM. The CDR3 sequence: CASSRYSKDTQYF. As DNA, the CDR3 is TGTGCCAGCAGTCGATATAGCAAAGATACGCAGTATTTT.

This chain's CDR3 is CASKKGPGGSYEQYF. CDR3 bases: TGTGCCAGCAAGAAAGGCCCGGGGGGCTCCTACGAGCAGTACTTC. The rearrangement uses TRBV7-9 and TRBJ2-7; 7 bases are a match to TRBD2. The ends lost 7 bases at V and 0 bases at J; junction bases unmatched: 9. CDR1 SEHNR and CDR2 FQNEAQ come from the germline V gene (reference sequence). CDR3 size: 15 residues.

The chain uses TRBV18 and TRBJ2-7; TRBD2 agrees at 8 bases. J gave up 2 bases and V 0 bases, and 3 bases lay outside the gene matches. The CDR3 totals 15 residues. The V gene's germline CDR1 is KGHSH and CDR2 LQKENI. The CDR3 coding sequence is TGTGCCAGCTCACCACCGGCGGGAGGCGCCTACGAGCAGTACTTC. Its protein is CASSPPAGGAYEQYF.

The chain carries TRBV29-1 and TRBJ1-5, with D perhaps matching TRBD1 (5 bases). The germline CDR1 and CDR2 sequences are SQVTM and ANQGSEA. The CDR3 runs to 14 residues. The V end was cut by 1 base, the J end by 5 bases, with 12 bases between. The CDR3 DNA reads as TGCAGCGTTGAAGGAGCGACAGCTGATCAGCCCCAGCATTTT. Translating it yields CSVEGATADQPQHF. Together with reference TRBV29-1 and TRBJ1-5, the CDR3 gives the full variable domain: SAVISQKPSRDICQRGTSLTIQCQVDSQVTMMFWYRQQPGQSLTLIATANQGSEATYESGFVIDKFPISRPNLTFSTLTVSNMSPEDSSIYLCSVEGATADQPQHFGDGTRLSIL.

In regard to this clone: Other DNA sequences in the same sample also yield this CDR3. The chain recombines TRBV18 with TRBJ2-7; TRBD1 is a possible D gene (6 bases). Germline CDR1 is KGHSH and CDR2 is LQKENI. CDR3 size: 14 residues. Deletions cut 3 bases from V and 1 base from J, with 10 bases between. DNA for the CDR3: TGTGCCAGCTCACCCTTGACAGGTTCCTACGAGCAGTACTTC. Protein: CASSPLTGSYEQYF.

The chain employs TRBV10-3 and TRBJ2-1, with a tentative D call TRBD2 (6 bases). In germline, CDR1 is ENHRY, CDR2 SYGVKD. Trimming left V 5 bases short and J 4 bases short, with 18 bases between. This CDR3 has 16 amino acids. The CDR3 is CAISQTSPELYNEQFF. DNA for the CDR3: TGTGCCATCAGTCAAACTAGCCCGGAACTGTACAATGAGCAGTTCTTC.

V usage is TRBV6-6 and J usage is TRBJ1-3; 8 bases match TRBD1. CDR3 length: 15 residues. Germline CDR1 and CDR2: MNHNY and SVGAGI (reference sequence). J lost 4 bases, V lost 5 bases, and 7 bases had no gene match. The DNA for the CDR3 is TGTGCCAGCAGTACCCAGGGGGCGCAAGGAAACACCATATATTTT. The encoded protein is CASSTQGAQGNTIYF.

V gene TRBV27 combines with J gene TRBJ2-2; D is perhaps TRBD1 (6 bases). Germline values: CDR1 MNHEY, CDR2 SMNVEV (reference sequence). Trimming shortened V by 0 bases and J by 5 bases, and 10 bases separated the two germline ends. CDR3 length: 15 residues. CDR3 protein: CASSLSQGKTGELFF. For the CDR3, the DNA is TGTGCCAGCAGTTTATCTCAGGGGAAGACCGGGGAGCTGTTTTTT.

The gene calls are TRBV29-1 and TRBJ1-2; D possibly corresponds to TRBD1 (5 bases). Trimming took off 4 bases at V and 5 bases at J, with 14 bases between the two ends. The CDR3 covers 13 residues. Germline V lookup: CDR1 SQVTM, CDR2 ANQGSEA. The CDR3 nucleotides read TGCAGCGTTGTAAGGGGCGGTGGGTATGGCTACACCTTC. Amino acids: CSVVRGGGYGYTF.